The 15 T cell receptor beta chains reported below all come from one sample, sequenced in a study of OX40 agonist ivuxolimab in advanced cancers. The method was immunoSEQ multiplex PCR; TCRdb's version includes in-frame clones alone and lacks a portion of them. The sample comprises 150,000 to 190,000 clones, 90% to 95% of which are singletons, and just over 0.3% rests with the top ten. The sequencing used CD4+ or CD8+ T cells sorted from blood, collected in a trial of the OX40 agonist ivuxolimab. These receptors were collected from an adult with an advanced solid tumor such as melanoma, head and neck, liver or kidney cancer.

The CDR3 spells CASTPFWTSGRGGTGELFF. The CDR3 DNA reads TGTGCCAGCACCCCCTTTTGGACTAGCGGGAGGGGCGGCACCGGGGAGCTGTTTTTT. The genes are TRBV5-8 and TRBJ2-2; TRBD2 matches at 15 bases. This CDR3 has 19 amino acids. J was trimmed by 4 bases and V by 6 bases; bases with no gene match: 13. Germline V CDR1 and CDR2: SGHTS, YDEGEE.

The V call is TRBV27, the J call TRBJ2-5; TRBD2 matches 7 bases. V shed 6 bases, J shed 5 bases, and the junction held 6 bases outside the gene matches. The V gene's germline CDR1 is MNHEY and CDR2 SMNVEV (reference sequence). The length of the CDR3 is 13 residues. The DNA of the CDR3 is TGTGCCAGCAGACTAGCGAGCGGGGAGACCCAGTACTTC. Protein sequence: CASRLASGETQYF.

The chain has TRBV27 and TRBJ2-5; D remains ambiguous. Germline CDR1 reads MNHEY; CDR2 reads SMNVEV (reference sequence). The CDR3 covers 15 residues. V was clipped by 3 bases and J by 3 bases, with 14 bases between them. In DNA form, the CDR3 reads TGTGCCAGCAGTTTCCTCTCGGCTGGGAAAGAGACCCAGTACTTC. Its translation: CASSFLSAGKETQYF.

This chain uses TRBV5-4 with TRBJ2-7, with 9 bases that match TRBD2. Trimming took 2 bases from V and 2 from J; bases not matched to a gene: 2. Germline V CDR1 and CDR2: SGHNT, YYREEE (reference sequence). The CDR3 has 14 amino acids. This CDR3 reads CASSLSGRTYEQYF. The CDR3 nucleotides are TGTGCCAGCAGCTTAAGCGGGAGGACCTACGAGCAGTACTTC.

This clone was counted a single time. The chain has TRBV9 and TRBJ2-2, with D maybe TRBD1 (5 bases). Germline V gene sequence: CDR1 SGDLS, CDR2 YYNGEE. The CDR3 is 19 residues long. Deletions cut 0 bases from V and 3 bases from J, with 21 bases between. The CDR3 protein is CASSVDRGHLHLYTGELFF. CDR3 DNA sequence: TGTGCCAGCAGCGTAGATCGAGGACACCTCCACCTTTACACCGGGGAGCTGTTTTTT.

V usage is TRBV7-8 and J usage is TRBJ2-7; no firm D call. Trimming took 1 base from V and 2 from J, leaving 9 bases between them. The CDR3 length is 14 residues. Germline assignment: CDR1 SGHVS and CDR2 FQNEAQ. The CDR3 is CASSLDIGPYEQYF. CDR3 nucleotides: TGTGCCAGCAGCTTAGATATAGGCCCCTACGAGCAGTACTTC.

CDR3 DNA: TGTGCCAGCAGGGAGTGGACAGGGGAGGCTTTCTTT. Amino acid sequence: CASREWTGEAFF. The genes are TRBV6-1 and TRBJ1-1; 9 bases are shared with TRBD1. CDR1 MNHNS and CDR2 SASEGT come from the germline V gene. The junction had 7 bases not matched to a gene; V was cut back by 6 bases and J by 11 bases. This CDR3 region has 12 residues.

This chain's CDR3 is CASSSSPRRRGYEQYF. The CDR3 coding sequence is TGTGCCAGCAGCTCAAGTCCCCGGCGCCGGGGCTACGAGCAGTACTTC. This chain links TRBV7-9 with TRBJ2-7; TRBD2 is a possible D gene (5 bases). The CDR3 extends over 16 amino acids. The germline V gene has CDR1 SEHNR and CDR2 FQNEAQ (reference sequence). Trimming took 4 bases from V and 3 from J, leaving 19 bases between them.

J is TRBJ1-2 and V is TRBV4-1, with 8 bases that match TRBD1. Germline V CDR1 and CDR2: MGHRA, YSYEKL. J lost 10 bases, V lost 1 base, and 20 bases had no gene match. This CDR3 is built from 18 residues. This chain's CDR3 is CASSQGNPNQGAIKTYTF. As DNA, the CDR3 is TGCGCCAGCAGCCAAGGAAACCCTAACCAGGGGGCCATTAAGACCTACACCTTC.

In its sample, this clone was seen a few times. The chain joins TRBV4-3 to TRBJ2-2, with D perhaps TRBD1 (5 bases). V lost 6 bases and J lost 2, with 10 bases in between. Germline values: CDR1 LGHNA, CDR2 YSLEER. This CDR3 is built from 14 residues. CDR3 sequence: CASRPQGNTGELFF. CDR3 DNA sequence: TGCGCCAGCAGACCTCAGGGAAACACCGGGGAGCTGTTTTTT.

In its sample, this clone was seen once. The gene calls are TRBV6-6 and TRBJ2-5; 7 positions match TRBD2. Per germline, CDR1 MNHNY and CDR2 SVGAGI (reference sequence). This CDR3 contains 12 residues. The trim removed 6 bases at V and 4 bases at J, leaving 2 bases unmatched. CDR3 in amino acids: CASSPGGETQYF. CDR3 bases: TGTGCCAGCAGCCCGGGGGGAGAGACCCAGTACTTC.

This chain uses TRBV9 with TRBJ1-5; D is undetermined. The V and J ends lost 3 bases and 4 bases respectively, with 17 bases between them. The CDR3 covers 16 residues. CDR1 SGDLS and CDR2 YYNGEE come from the germline V gene. The CDR3 nucleotides read TGTGCCAGCAGCGCCGGCCCGGACGGGTTTAATCAGCCCCAGCATTTT. Encoded protein: CASSAGPDGFNQPQHF.

The chain is built from TRBV9 and TRBJ2-1; possible D gene TRBD1, 5 bases. The V gene's germline CDR1 is SGDLS and CDR2 YYNGEE. Trimming took 4 bases from V and 10 from J, leaving 12 bases between them. The CDR3 runs 12 residues. CDR3 nucleotide sequence: TGTGCCAGCAGCTCCCAGGGCCTCGAGCAGTTCTTC. Amino acid sequence: CASSSQGLEQFF.

The V gene is TRBV6-6, the J gene TRBJ1-2, with a possible D match to TRBD1 (6 bases). Germline V gene lookup returns CDR1 MNHNY and CDR2 SVGAGI (reference sequence). The CDR3 has 13 residues. V lost 10 bases to trimming and J lost 4 bases, with 16 bases between them. The CDR3 region has the DNA TGTGCCATCCGATCCGGGACACTCTATGGCTACACCTTC. It specifies CAIRSGTLYGYTF.

This clone has only one observation. The chain is built from TRBV9 and TRBJ2-1; TRBD2 matches 9 bases. The germline V gene has CDR1 SGDLS and CDR2 YYNGEE. Trimming removed 1 base from V and 9 bases from J; junction bases left unmatched: 8. The CDR3 contains 15 residues. Written as DNA, the CDR3 is TGTGCCAGCAGCGTAAGGCTAGCGGGATGGGCTGAGCAGTTCTTC. Translating it yields CASSVRLAGWAEQFF. Drawing the rest from reference TRBV9 and TRBJ2-1, the complete variable domain is DSGVTQTPKHLITATGQRVTLRCSPRSGDLSVYWYQQSLDQGLQFLIQYYNGEERAKGNILERFSAQQFPDLHSELNLSSLELGDSALYFCASSVRLAGWAEQFFGPGTRLTVL.